The rows below give T cell receptor beta chains drawn from one sample of a study of a mutant IDH1 vaccine in newly diagnosed glioma. Sequencing was performed with immunoSEQ multiplex PCR; in TCRdb, only in-frame clones are kept and a portion is missing. Of tens of thousands of clones listed, roughly 93% are singletons. This material consisted of PBMCs, taken from a glioma patient treated with radiotherapy, temozolomide or both. The receptors shown here come from a man aged 40-55 years with glioma. The CDR3 runs from the conserved cysteine through the conserved F or W. A D gene is named only where the DNA matches it firmly. Only some rows state a clone size, as once, few, many or a class for expanded clones.

clone_size	v_call	j_call	d_call	cdr3_aa	cdr3_nt
.	TRBV13	TRBJ2-1	.	CASSKPGYDNEQFF	TGTGCCAGCAGCAAGCCCGGGTATGACAATGAGCAGTTCTTC
.	TRBV18	TRBJ2-7	TRBD1	CASSPTAGQGYEQYF	TGTGCCAGCTCACCAACTGCGGGACAGGGCTACGAGCAGTACTTC
.	TRBV5-1	TRBJ2-5	.	CATKASGSPQETQYF	TGCGCCACCAAAGCTTCAGGGTCTCCCCAAGAGACCCAGTACTTC
once	TRBV5-5	TRBJ1-4	.	CASSSLGSNEKLFF	TGTGCCAGCAGCTCCCTAGGGTCTAATGAAAAACTGTTTTTT
.	TRBV27	TRBJ2-1	.	CASSFGQGLEQFF	TGTGCCAGCAGTTTCGGCCAGGGCTTAGAGCAGTTCTTC
.	TRBV7-3	TRBJ2-5	TRBD2	CASSLIASGRETQYF	TGTGCCAGCAGCTTAATAGCTAGCGGGAGAGAGACCCAGTACTTC
.	TRBV5-6	TRBJ2-1	.	CASSLRRVGYNEQFF	TGTGCCAGCAGCTTGCGCCGGGTAGGATACAATGAGCAGTTCTTC
.	TRBV10-2	TRBJ2-4	TRBD2	CASSDSGSAYIQYF	TGCGCCAGCAGTGACAGCGGGAGCGCATACATTCAGTACTTC
.	TRBV27	TRBJ1-2	.	CASSLVGHAGTYGYTF	TGTGCCAGCAGTTTAGTTGGGCACGCGGGCACCTATGGCTACACCTTC
.	TRBV27	TRBJ2-5	.	CASSLARQETQYF	TGTGCCAGCAGTTTAGCCCGACAAGAGACCCAGTACTTC